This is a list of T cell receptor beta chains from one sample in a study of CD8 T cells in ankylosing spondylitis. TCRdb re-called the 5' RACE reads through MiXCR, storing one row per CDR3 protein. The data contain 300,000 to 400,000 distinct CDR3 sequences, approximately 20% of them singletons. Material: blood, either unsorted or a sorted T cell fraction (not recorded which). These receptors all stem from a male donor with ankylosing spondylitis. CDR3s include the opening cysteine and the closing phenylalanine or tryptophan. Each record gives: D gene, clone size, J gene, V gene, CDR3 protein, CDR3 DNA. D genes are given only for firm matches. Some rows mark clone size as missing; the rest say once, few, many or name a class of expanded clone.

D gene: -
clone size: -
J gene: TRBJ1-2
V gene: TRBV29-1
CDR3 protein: CSVDRTYGYTF
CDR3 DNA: TGCAGCGTTGACAGGACCTATGGCTACACCTTC

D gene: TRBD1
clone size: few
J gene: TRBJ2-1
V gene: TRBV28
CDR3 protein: CASSSRDRDNEQFF
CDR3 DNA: TGTGCCAGCAGTTCACGGGACAGGGACAATGAGCAGTTCTTC

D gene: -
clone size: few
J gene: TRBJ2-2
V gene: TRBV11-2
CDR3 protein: CASTWGASGAGELFF
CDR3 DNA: TGTGCCAGCACCTGGGGGGCTAGCGGTGCCGGGGAGCTGTTTTTT

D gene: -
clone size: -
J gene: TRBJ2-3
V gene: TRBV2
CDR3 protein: CASSEGVATDTQYF
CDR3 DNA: TGTGCCAGCAGTGAAGGGGTTGCGACAGATACGCAGTATTTT

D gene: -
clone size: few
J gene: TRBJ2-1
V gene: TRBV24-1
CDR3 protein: CATSDSQDWGDNEQFF
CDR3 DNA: TGTGCCACCAGTGATTCCCAAGATTGGGGGGACAATGAGCAGTTCTTC

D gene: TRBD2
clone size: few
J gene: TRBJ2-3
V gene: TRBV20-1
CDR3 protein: CSASGRASDTQYF
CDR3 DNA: TGCAGTGCTAGCGGGAGGGCCTCAGATACGCAGTATTTT

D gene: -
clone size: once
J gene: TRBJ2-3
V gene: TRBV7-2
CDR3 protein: CASSDAGGTDTQYF
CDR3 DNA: TGTGCCAGCAGTGATGCTGGAGGCACAGATACGCAGTATTTT

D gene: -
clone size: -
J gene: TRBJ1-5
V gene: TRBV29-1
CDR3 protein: CSVGTGNQPQHF
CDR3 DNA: TGCAGCGTCGGGACGGGCAATCAGCCCCAGCATTTT

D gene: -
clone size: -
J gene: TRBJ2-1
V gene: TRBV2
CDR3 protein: CASSEQFEQFF
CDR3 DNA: TGTGCCAGCAGTGAACAATTTGAGCAGTTCTTC

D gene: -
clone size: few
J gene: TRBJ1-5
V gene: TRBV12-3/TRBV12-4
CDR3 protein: CASRLGREGPNQPQHF
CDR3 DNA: TGTGCCAGCAGATTGGGGAGGGAAGGGCCCAATCAGCCCCAGCATTTT

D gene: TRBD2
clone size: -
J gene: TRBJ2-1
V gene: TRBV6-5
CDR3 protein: CASSSLLAGERGEQFF
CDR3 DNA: TGTGCCAGCAGTTCCCTACTAGCGGGAGAAAGGGGTGAGCAGTTCTTC

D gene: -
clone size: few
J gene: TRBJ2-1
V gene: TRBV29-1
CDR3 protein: CSVEDPRNGAYNEQFF
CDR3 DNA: TGCAGCGTTGAAGATCCCCGCAACGGGGCCTACAATGAGCAGTTCTTC

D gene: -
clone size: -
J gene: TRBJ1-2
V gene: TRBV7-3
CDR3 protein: CASRARTEDGYTF
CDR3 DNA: TGTGCCAGCAGGGCCAGGACAGAGGATGGCTACACCTTC

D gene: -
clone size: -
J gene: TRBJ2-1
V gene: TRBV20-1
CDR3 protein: CSARLTGGEGRGEQFF
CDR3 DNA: TGCAGTGCTAGACTAACGGGGGGCGAGGGACGGGGTGAGCAGTTCTTC

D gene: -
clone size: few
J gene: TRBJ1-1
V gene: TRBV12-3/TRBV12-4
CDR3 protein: CASSLTRRHTEAFF
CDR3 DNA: TGTGCCAGCAGTTTAACTCGCAGGCACACTGAAGCTTTCTTT

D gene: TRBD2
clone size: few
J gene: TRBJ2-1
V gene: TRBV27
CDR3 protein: CASSPVPGLAGLYNEQFF
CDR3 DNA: TGTGCCAGCAGTCCGGTCCCGGGACTAGCGGGACTATACAATGAGCAGTTCTTC

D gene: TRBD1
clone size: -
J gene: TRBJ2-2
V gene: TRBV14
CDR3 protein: CASSQVRQGAGELFF
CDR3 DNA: TGTGCCAGCAGCCAAGTGAGGCAGGGGGCCGGGGAGCTGTTTTTT

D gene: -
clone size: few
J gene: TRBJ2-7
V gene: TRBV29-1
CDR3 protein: CSTGSTQYEQYF
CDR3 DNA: TGCAGCACGGGGAGTACCCAGTACGAGCAGTACTTC

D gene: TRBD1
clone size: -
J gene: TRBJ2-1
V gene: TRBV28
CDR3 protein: CASRPDRGEDEQFF
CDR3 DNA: TGTGCCAGCAGGCCTGACAGGGGGGAGGATGAGCAGTTCTTC

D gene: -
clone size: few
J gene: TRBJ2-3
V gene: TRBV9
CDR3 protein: CASSVGVGLTTDTQYF
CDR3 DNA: TGTGCCAGCAGCGTAGGGGTAGGGCTGACCACAGATACGCAGTATTTT

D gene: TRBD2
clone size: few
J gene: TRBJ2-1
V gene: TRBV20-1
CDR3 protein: CSASLSSQKAGEGQFF
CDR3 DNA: TGCAGTGCTAGCCTATCGTCCCAAAAAGCGGGAGAGGGCCAGTTCTTC

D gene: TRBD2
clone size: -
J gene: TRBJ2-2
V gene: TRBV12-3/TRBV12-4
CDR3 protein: CASSLAGAAGELFF
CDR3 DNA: TGTGCCAGCAGTCTAGCGGGAGCGGCCGGGGAGCTGTTTTTT

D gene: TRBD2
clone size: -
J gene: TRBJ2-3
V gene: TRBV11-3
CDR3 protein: CASSLLADTDTQYF
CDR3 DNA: TGTGCCAGCAGCTTACTAGCGGACACAGATACGCAGTATTTT

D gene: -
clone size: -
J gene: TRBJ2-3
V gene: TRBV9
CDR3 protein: CASSRTFGDTQYF
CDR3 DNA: TGTGCCAGCAGTCGGACTTTCGGAGATACGCAGTATTTT

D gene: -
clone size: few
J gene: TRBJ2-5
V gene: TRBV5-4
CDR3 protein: CASSPTRGGVETQYF
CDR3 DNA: TGTGCCAGCAGCCCCACCAGGGGAGGGGTGGAGACCCAGTACTTC

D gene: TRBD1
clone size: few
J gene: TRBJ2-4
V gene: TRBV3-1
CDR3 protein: CASSQGGQSDIQYF
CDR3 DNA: TGTGCCAGCAGCCAAGGGGGACAGTCGGACATTCAGTACTTC

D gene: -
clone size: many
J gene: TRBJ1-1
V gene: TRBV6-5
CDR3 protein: CASSYLGTEAFF
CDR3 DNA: TGTGCCAGCAGTTACCTGGGCACTGAAGCTTTCTTT

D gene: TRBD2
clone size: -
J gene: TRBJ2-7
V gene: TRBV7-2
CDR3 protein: CASSLMAGEYEQYF
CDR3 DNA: TGTGCCAGCAGCTTAATGGCGGGAGAATACGAGCAGTACTTC